One T cell receptor beta chain is described in this entry. The data were taken from a study of human T cells and chemical hapten exposure. Study-level background: Patch tests delivered 0.01% DPC to the upper back and were evaluated at 6 days.

Time point noted: patch test 1, 2 weeks after DPC sensitization. Treatment meaning: therapeutic diphenylcyclopropenone sensitization with weekly scalp DPC. TCRdb re-derived calls from the RACE reads in MiXCR, one entry per CDR3 protein. This sample has 65,000 to 85,000 distinct CDR3 sequences, with over 9% found just once. The CDR3 contains 14 residues. V lost 3 bases to trimming and J lost 5 bases, with 10 bases between them. In germline, CDR1 is KGHSH, CDR2 LQKENI. V usage is TRBV18 and J usage is TRBJ2-2; D is perhaps TRBD2 (6 bases). The input for sequencing was whole blood, taken in connection with sensitization to the hapten diphenylcyclopropenone (DPC). This TCR was recovered from a woman aged 50 to 65 with alopecia areata. Some clones in this sample may be carry-over from other donors' samples. CDR3 loop: CASSPGGRTGELFF. The CDR3 nucleotides read TGTGCCAGCTCACCTGGAGGGAGAACCGGGGAGCTGTTTTTT.